Included here is one T cell receptor beta chain sequence, with context. The data originate from a study of blood T cell repertoires in COVID-19. As for the study in general: COVID-19 samples from acute and convalescent phases originated in the United States, Italy and Spain.

Trimming left V 0 bases short and J 9 bases short, with 12 bases between. From germline, CDR1 is ENHRY and CDR2 SYGVKD. The CDR3 sequence is 14 residues long. Clones were sequenced by immunoSEQ multiplex PCR, and TCRdb holds only the in-frame ones, with some missing. The data hold 300,000 to 350,000 clones, with roughly 87% observed a single time. The chain employs TRBV10-3 and TRBJ1-5; weak D call: TRBD1 (5 bases). This TCR was sampled from a man younger than 45 with COVID-19, enrolled during active disease. The sample was peripheral blood. CDR3 bases: TGTGCCATCAGTGAGTCAGGGGATGGGGCGCCCCAGCATTTT. This sequence encodes CAISESGDGAPQHF.